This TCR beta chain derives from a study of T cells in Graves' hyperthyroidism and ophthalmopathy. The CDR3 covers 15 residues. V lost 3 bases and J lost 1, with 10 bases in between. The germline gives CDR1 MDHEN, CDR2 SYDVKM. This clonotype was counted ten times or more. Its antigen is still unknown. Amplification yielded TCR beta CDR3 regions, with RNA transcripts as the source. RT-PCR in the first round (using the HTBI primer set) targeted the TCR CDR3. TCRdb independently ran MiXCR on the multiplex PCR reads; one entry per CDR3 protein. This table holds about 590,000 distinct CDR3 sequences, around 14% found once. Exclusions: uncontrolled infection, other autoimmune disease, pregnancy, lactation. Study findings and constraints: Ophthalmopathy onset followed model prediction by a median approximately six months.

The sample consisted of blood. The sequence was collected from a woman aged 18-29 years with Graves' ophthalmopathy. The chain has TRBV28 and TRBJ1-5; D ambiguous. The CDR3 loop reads CASSFAPWSNQPQHF. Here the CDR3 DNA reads TGTGCCAGCAGTTTCGCCCCGTGGAGCAATCAGCCCCAGCATTTT.